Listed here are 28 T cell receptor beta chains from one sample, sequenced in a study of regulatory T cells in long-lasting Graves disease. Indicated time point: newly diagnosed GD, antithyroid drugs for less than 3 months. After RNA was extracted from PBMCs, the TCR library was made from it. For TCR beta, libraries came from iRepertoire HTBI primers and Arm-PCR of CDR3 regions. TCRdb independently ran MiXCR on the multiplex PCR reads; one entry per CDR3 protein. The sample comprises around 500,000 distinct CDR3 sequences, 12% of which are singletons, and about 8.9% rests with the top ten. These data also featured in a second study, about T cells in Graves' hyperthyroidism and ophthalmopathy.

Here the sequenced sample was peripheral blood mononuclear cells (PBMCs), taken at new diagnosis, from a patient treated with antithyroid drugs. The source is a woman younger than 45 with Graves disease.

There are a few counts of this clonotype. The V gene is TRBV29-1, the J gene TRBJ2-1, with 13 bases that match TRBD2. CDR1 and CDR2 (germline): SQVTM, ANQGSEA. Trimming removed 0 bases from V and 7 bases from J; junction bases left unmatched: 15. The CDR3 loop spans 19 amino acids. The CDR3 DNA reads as TGCAGCGTTGAAGACCTTAGGACTAGCGGGAGTAAAGTTCAAAATGAGCAGTTCTTC. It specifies CSVEDLRTSGSKVQNEQFF.

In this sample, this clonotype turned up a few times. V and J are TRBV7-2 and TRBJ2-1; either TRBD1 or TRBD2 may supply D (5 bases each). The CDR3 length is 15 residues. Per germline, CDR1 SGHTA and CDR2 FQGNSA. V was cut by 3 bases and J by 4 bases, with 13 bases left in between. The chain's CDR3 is CASSFEGSTYNEQFF. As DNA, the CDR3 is TGTGCCAGCAGCTTTGAGGGGAGCACATACAATGAGCAGTTCTTC.

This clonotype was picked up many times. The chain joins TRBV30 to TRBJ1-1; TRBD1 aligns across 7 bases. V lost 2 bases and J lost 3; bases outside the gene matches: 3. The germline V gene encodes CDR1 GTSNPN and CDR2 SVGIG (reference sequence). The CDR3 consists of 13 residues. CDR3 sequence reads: CAWSRDSHTEAFF. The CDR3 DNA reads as TGTGCCTGGAGTCGGGACAGTCACACTGAAGCTTTCTTT.

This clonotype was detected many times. CDR3 residues: CASSNSGGGGETQYF. DNA for the CDR3: TGTGCCAGCAGTAATAGCGGGGGAGGGGGAGAGACCCAGTACTTC. The gene calls are TRBV27 and TRBJ2-5, with 9 positions matching TRBD2. The ends lost 5 bases at V and 4 bases at J; junction bases unmatched: 8. Per germline, CDR1 MNHEY and CDR2 SMNVEV (reference sequence). The CDR3 runs 15 residues.

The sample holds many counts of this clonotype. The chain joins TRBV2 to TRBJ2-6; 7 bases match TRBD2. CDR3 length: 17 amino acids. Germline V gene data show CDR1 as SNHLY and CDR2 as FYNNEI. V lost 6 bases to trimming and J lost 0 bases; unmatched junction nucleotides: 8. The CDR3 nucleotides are TGTGCCAGCAGGGACGGACTAGTGGGCTCTGGGGCCAACGTCCTGACTTTC. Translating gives CASRDGLVGSGANVLTF.

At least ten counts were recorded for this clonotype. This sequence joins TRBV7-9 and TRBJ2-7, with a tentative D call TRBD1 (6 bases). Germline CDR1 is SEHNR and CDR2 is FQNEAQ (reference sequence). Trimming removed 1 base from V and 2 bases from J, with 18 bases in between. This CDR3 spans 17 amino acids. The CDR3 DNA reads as TGTGCCAGCAGCTTAGGGTCGACAGGTATTGGGACCTACGAGCAGTACTTC. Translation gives CASSLGSTGIGTYEQYF. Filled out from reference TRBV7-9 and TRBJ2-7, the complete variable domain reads DTGVSQNPRHKITKRGQNVTFRCDPISEHNRLYWYRQTLGQGPEFLTYFQNEAQLEKSRLLSDRFSAERPKGSFSTLEIQRTEQGDSAMYLCASSLGSTGIGTYEQYFGPGTRLTVT.

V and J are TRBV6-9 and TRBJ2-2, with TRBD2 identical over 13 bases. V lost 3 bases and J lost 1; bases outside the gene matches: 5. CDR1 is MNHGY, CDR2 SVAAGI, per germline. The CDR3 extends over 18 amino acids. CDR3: CASSYSRTSGRNTGELFF. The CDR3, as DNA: TGTGCCAGCAGTTACTCACGGACTAGCGGGAGGAACACCGGGGAGCTGTTTTTT.

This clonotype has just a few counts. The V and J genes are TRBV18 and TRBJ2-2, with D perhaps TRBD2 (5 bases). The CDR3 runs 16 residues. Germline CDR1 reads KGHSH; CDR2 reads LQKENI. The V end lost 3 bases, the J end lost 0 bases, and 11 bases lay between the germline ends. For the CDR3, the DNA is TGTGCCAGCTCACCTAACGAGCGGTCGAACACCGGGGAGCTGTTTTTT. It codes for CASSPNERSNTGELFF.

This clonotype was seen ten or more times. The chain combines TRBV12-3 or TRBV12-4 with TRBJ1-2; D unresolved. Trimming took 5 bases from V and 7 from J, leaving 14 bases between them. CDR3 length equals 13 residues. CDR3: CASSPRTAGGYTF. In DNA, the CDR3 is TGTGCCAGCAGTCCCAGGACTGCCGGTGGCTACACCTTC.

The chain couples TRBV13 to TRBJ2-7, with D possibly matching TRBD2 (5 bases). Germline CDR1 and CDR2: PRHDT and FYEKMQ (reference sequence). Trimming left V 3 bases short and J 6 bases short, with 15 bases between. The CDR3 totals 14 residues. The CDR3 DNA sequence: TGTGCCAGCAGCTTTGGCCTAGCTCCAGGCGAGCAGTACTTC. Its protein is CASSFGLAPGEQYF.

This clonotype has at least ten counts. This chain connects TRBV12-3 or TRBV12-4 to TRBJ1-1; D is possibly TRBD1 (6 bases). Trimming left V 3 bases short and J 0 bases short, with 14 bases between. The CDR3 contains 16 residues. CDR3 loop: CASSLWGAKLNTEAFF. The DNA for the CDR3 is TGTGCCAGCAGTTTGTGGGGGGCCAAGTTGAACACTGAAGCTTTCTTT.

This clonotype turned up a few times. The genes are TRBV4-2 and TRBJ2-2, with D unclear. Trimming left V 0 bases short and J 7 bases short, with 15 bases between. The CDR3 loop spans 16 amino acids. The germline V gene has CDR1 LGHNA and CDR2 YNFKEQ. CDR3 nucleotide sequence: TGTGCCAGCAGCCAAGAGTTGATCCCGGTCGGCGGGGAGCTGTTTTTT. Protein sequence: CASSQELIPVGGELFF.

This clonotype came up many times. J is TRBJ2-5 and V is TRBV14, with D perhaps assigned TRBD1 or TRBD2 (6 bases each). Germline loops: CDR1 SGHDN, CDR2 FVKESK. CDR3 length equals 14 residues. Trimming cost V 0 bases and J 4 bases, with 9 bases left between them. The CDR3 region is CASSQEWGAETQYF. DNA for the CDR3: TGTGCCAGCAGCCAAGAATGGGGGGCAGAGACCCAGTACTTC.

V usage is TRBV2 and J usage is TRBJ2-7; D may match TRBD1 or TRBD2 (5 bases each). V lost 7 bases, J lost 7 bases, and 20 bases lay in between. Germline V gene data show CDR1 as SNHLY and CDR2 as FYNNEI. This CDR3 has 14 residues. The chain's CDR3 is CASTSGTGWGEQYF. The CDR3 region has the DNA TGTGCCAGCACCTCCGGGACCGGCTGGGGAGAGCAGTACTTC. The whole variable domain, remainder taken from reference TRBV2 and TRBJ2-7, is EPEVTQTPSHQVTQMGQEVILRCVPISNHLYFYWYRQILGQKVEFLVSFYNNEISEKSEIFDDQFSVERPDGSNFTLKIRSTKLEDSAMYFCASTSGTGWGEQYFGPGTRLTVT.

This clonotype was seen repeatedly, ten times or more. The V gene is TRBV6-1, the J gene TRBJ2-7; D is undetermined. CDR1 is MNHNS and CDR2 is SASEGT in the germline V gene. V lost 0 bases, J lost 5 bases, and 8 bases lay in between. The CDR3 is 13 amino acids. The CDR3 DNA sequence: TGTGCCAGCAGTGAAGCGTATGAGAACGAGCAGTACTTC. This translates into CASSEAYENEQYF.

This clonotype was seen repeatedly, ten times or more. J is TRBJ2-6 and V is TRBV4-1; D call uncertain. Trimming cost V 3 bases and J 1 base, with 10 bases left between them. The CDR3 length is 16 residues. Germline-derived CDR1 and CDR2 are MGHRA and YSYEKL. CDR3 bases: TGCGCCAGCAGCCAGAGAAGGGAATCTGGGGCCAACGTCCTGACTTTC. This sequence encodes CASSQRRESGANVLTF.

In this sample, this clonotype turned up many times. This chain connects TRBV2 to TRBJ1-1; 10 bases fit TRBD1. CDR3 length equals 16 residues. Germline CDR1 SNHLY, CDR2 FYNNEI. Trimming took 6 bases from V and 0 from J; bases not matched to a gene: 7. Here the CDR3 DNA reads TGTGCCAGCAGCGTGGGACAGGGGTCTATGAACACTGAAGCTTTCTTT. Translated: CASSVGQGSMNTEAFF.

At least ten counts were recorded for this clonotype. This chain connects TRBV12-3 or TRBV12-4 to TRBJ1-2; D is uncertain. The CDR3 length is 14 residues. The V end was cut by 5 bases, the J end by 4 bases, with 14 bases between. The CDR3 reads CASSRRGFIYGYTF. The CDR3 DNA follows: TGTGCCAGCAGTCGGCGGGGATTTATCTATGGCTACACCTTC.

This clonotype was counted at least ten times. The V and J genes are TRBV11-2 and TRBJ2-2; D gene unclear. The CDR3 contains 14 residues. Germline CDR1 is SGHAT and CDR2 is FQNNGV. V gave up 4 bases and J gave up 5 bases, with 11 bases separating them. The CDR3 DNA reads TGTGCCAGCAGCTATCGCCGGGTTACCGGGGAGCTGTTTTTT. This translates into CASSYRRVTGELFF.

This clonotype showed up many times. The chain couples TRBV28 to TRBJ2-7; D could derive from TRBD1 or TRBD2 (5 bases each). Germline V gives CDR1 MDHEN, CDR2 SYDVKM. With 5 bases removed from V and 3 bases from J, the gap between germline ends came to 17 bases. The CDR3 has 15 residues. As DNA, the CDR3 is TGTGCCAGCAGTCCATACGGGGCCGAGGTCTACGAGCAGTACTTC. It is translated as CASSPYGAEVYEQYF.

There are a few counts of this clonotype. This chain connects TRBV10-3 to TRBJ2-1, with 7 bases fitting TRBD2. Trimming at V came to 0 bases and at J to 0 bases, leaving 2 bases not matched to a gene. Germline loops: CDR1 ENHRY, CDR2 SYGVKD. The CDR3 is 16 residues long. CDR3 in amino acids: CAISESKRGSYNEQFF. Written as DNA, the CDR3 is TGTGCCATCAGTGAGTCGAAGCGGGGCTCCTACAATGAGCAGTTCTTC.

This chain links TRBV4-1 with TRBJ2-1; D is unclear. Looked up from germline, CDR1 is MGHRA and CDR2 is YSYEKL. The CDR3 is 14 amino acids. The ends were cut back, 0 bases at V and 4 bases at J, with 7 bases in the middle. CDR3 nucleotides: TGCGCCAGCAGCCAAGATTACGGGTACAATGAGCAGTTCTTC. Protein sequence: CASSQDYGYNEQFF.

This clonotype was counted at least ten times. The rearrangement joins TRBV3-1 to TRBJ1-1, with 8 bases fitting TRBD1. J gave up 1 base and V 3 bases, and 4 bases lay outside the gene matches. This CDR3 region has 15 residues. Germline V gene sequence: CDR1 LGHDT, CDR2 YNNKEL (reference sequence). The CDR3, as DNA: TGTGCCAGCAGCCACCCCGGGACAGGGAACACTGAAGCTTTCTTT. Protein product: CASSHPGTGNTEAFF.

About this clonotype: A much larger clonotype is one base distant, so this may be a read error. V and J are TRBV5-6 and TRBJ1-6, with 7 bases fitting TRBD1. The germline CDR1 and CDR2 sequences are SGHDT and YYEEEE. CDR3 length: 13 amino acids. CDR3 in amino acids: CASSLSSGTATRF. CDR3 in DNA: TGTGCCAGCAGCCTTTCCTCCGGGACAGCCACTCGCTTT.

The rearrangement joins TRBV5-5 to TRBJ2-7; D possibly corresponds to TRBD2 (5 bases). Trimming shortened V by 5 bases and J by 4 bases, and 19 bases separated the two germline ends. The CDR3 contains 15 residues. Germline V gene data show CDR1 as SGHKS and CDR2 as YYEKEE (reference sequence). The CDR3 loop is CASSRSPDSGYEQYF. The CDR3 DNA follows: TGTGCCAGCAGTCGGTCGCCGGACTCCGGTTACGAGCAGTACTTC.

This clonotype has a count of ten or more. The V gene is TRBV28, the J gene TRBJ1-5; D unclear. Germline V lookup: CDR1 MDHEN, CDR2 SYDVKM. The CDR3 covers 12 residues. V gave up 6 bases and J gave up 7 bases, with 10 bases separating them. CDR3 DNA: TGTGCCAGCAGCGAAGAATGGCAGCCCCAGCATTTT. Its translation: CASSEEWQPQHF.

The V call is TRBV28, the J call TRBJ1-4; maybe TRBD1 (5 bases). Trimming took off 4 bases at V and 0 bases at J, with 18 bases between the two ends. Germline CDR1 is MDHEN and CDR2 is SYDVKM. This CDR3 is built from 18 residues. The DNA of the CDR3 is TGTGCCAGCAGTTCGTTAGTCTCCGAGGGGACAACTAATGAAAAACTGTTTTTT. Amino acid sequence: CASSSLVSEGTTNEKLFF.

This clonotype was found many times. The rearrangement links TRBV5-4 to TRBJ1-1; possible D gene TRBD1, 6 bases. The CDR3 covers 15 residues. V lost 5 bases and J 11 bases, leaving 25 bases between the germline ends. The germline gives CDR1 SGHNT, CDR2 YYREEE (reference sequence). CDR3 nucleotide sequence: TGTGCCAGCAGTCCGGGGGGGGGCACCGGCGGATACGCTTTCTTT. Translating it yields CASSPGGGTGGYAFF.